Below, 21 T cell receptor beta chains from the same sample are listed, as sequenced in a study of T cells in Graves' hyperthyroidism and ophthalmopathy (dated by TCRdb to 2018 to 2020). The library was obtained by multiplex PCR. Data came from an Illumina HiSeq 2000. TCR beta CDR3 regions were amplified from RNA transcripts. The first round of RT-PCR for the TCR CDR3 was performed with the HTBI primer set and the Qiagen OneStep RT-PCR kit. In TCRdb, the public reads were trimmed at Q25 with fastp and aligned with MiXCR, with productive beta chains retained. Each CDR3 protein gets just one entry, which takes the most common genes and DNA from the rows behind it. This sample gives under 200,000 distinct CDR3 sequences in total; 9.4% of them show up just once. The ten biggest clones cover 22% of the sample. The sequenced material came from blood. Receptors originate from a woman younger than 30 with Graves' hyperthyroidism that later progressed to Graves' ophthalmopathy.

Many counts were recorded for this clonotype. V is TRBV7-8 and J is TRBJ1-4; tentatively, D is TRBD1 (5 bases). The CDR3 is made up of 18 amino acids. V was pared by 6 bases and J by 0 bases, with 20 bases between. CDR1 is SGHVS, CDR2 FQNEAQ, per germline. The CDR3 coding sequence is TGTGCCAGCAGTCTTACGCGGGACCACATATCAACTAATGAAAAACTGTTTTTT. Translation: CASSLTRDHISTNEKLFF.

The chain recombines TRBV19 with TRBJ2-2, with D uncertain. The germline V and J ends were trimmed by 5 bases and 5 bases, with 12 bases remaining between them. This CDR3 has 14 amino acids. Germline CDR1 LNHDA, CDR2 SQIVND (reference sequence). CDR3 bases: TGTGCCAGTAGTGCAGACTGGGGAACCGGGGAGCTGTTTTTT. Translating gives CASSADWGTGELFF.

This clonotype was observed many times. The CDR3, as DNA: TGTGCCAGCAGTTACGGACGGCCGGAGTTCGGCTACACCTTC. Its translation: CASSYGRPEFGYTF. The rearrangement uses TRBV5-6 and TRBJ1-2, with D uncertain. Trimming removed 5 bases from V and 8 bases from J, with 19 bases in between. This CDR3 region has 14 residues. In germline, CDR1 is SGHDT, CDR2 YYEEEE. Complete variable domain (other parts from reference TRBV5-6 and TRBJ1-2): DAGVTQSPTHLIKTRGQQVTLRCSPKSGHDTVSWYQQALGQGPQFIFQYYEEEERQRGNFPDRFSGHQFPNYSSELNVNALLLGDSALYLCASSYGRPEFGYTFGSGTRLTVV.

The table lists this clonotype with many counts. In DNA, the CDR3 is TGTGCCAGTAGTATAGATCGGGGATTGGATGGCTACACCTTC. Encoded protein: CASSIDRGLDGYTF. This chain joins TRBV19 and TRBJ1-2; no reliable D call. Trimming left V 0 bases short and J 6 bases short, with 11 bases between. The CDR3 is made up of 14 amino acids. Germline-derived CDR1 and CDR2 are LNHDA and SQIVND (reference sequence).

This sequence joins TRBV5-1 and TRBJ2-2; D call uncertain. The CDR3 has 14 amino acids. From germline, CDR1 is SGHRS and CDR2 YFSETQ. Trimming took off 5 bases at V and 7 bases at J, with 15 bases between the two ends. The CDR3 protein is CASRPLISSGELFF. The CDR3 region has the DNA TGCGCCAGCAGACCACTAATATCCAGCGGGGAGCTGTTTTTT.

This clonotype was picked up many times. CDR3 in DNA: TGTGCCAGCAGTGGCGGGACAGGGGTCGAGCAGTACTTC. Its protein is CASSGGTGVEQYF. The gene calls are TRBV6-1 and TRBJ2-7, with TRBD1 identical over 10 bases. The CDR3 spans 13 residues. J lost 6 bases, V lost 4 bases, and 3 bases had no gene match. The V gene's germline CDR1 is MNHNS and CDR2 SASEGT.

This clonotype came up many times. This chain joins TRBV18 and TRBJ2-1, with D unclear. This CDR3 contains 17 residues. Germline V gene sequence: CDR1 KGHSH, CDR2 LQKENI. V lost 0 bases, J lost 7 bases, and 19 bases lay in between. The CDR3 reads CASSPPNARTIGNEQFF. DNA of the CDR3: TGTGCCAGCTCACCACCGAATGCTAGAACGATTGGGAATGAGCAGTTCTTC. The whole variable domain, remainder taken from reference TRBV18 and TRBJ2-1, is NAGVMQNPRHLVRRRGQEARLRCSPMKGHSHVYWYRQLPEEGLKFMVYLQKENIIDESGMPKERFSAEFPKEGPSILRIQQVVRGDSAAYFCASSPPNARTIGNEQFFGPGTRLTVL.

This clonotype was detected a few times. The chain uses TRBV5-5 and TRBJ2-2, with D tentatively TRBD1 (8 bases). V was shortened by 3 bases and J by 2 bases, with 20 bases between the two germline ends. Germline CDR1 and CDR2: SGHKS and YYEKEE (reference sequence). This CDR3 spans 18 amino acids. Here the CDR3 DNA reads TGTGCCAGCAGCTCAGGACAGGGCGTAGCGGGTAACACCGGGGAGCTGTTTTTT. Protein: CASSSGQGVAGNTGELFF.

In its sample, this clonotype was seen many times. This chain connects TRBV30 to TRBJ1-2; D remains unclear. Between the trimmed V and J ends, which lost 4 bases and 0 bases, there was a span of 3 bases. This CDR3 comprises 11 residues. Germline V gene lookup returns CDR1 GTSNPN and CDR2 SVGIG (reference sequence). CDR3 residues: CAWNSNYGYTF. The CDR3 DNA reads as TGTGCCTGGAATTCTAACTATGGCTACACCTTC.

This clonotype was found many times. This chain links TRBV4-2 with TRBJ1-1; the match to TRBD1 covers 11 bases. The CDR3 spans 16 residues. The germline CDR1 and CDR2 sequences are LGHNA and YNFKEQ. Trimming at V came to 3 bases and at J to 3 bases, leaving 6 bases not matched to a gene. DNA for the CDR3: TGTGCCAGCAGCCATGGAGGACAGGGGGCCGACACTGAAGCTTTCTTT. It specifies CASSHGGQGADTEAFF.

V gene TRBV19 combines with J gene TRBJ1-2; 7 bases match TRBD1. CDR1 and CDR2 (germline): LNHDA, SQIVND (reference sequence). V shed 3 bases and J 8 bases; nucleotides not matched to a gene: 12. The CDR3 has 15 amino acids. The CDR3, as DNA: TGTGCCAGTAGTATCAAGACAGGGACATCAGGAGGCTACACCTTC. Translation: CASSIKTGTSGGYTF. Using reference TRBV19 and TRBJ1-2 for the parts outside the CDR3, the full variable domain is DGGITQSPKYLFRKEGQNVTLSCEQNLNHDAMYWYRQDPGQGLRLIYYSQIVNDFQKGDIAEGYSVSREKKESFPLTVTSAQKNPTAFYLCASSIKTGTSGGYTFGSGTRLTVV.

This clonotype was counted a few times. In DNA, the CDR3 is TGTGCCAGCAGTGACCGAGACACTGAAGCTTTCTTT. Amino acids: CASSDRDTEAFF. V usage is TRBV2 and J usage is TRBJ1-1; the D is unclear. Germline V lookup: CDR1 SNHLY, CDR2 FYNNEI. The CDR3 is 12 residues long. V was shortened by 3 bases and J by 3 bases, with 5 bases between the two germline ends.

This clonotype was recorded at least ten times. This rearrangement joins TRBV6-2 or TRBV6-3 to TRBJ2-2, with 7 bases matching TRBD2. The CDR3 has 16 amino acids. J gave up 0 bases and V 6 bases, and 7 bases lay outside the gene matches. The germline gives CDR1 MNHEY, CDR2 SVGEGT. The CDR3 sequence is CASRPSGITNTGELFF. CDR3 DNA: TGTGCCAGCAGACCAAGCGGGATAACGAACACCGGGGAGCTGTTTTTT.

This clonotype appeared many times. The CDR3 DNA reads TGTGCCAGCAGTGAACGCGGAGAACAGCCCCAGCATTTT. It codes for CASSERGEQPQHF. The chain couples TRBV6-1 to TRBJ1-5; unclear D gene. Trimming left V 2 bases short and J 7 bases short, with 9 bases between. Germline loops: CDR1 MNHNS, CDR2 SASEGT. The CDR3 runs to 13 residues.

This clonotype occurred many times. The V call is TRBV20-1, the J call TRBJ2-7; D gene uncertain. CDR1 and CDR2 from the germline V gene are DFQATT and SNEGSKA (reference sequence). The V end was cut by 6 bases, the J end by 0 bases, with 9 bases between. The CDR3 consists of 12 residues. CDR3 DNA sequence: TGCAGTGCCTTCAGGAGCTCCTACGAGCAGTACTTC. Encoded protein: CSAFRSSYEQYF.

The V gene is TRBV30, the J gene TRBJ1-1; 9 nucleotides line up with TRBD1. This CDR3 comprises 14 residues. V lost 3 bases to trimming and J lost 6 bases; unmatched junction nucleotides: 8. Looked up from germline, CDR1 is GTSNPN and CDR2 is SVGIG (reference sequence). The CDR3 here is CAWSPWDRASEAFF. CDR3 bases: TGTGCCTGGAGCCCCTGGGACAGGGCTTCTGAAGCTTTCTTT.

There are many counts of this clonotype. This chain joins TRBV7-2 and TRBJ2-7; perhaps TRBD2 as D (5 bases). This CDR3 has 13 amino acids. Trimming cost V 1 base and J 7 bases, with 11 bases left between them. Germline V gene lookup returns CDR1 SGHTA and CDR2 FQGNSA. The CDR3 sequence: CASSLVGSEEQYF. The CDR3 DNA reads TGTGCCAGCAGCTTAGTGGGTAGCGAGGAGCAGTACTTC.

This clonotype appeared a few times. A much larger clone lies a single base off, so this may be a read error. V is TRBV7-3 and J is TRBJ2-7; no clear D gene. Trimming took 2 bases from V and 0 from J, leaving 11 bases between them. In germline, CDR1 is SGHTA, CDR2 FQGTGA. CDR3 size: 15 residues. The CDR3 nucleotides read TGTGCCAGCAGCTTAGCTCCTGGCGGCTCCTACGAGCAGTACTTC. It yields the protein CASSLAPGGSYEQYF.

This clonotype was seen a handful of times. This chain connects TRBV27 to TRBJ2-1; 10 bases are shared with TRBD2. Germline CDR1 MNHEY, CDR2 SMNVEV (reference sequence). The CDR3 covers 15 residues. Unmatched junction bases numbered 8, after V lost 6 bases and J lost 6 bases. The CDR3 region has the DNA TGTGCCAGCAGCTCCAGCGGGAGGGTCCGCAATGAGCAGTTCTTC. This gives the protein CASSSSGRVRNEQFF.

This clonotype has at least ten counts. CDR3 sequence: CAWSPNRDRTYGYTF. The CDR3, as DNA: TGTGCCTGGAGCCCAAACCGGGACAGGACCTATGGCTACACCTTC. V and J are TRBV30 and TRBJ1-2; TRBD1 aligns across 8 bases. The CDR3 covers 15 residues. J lost 4 bases, V lost 3 bases, and 10 bases had no gene match. CDR1 is GTSNPN and CDR2 is SVGIG in the germline V gene (reference sequence).

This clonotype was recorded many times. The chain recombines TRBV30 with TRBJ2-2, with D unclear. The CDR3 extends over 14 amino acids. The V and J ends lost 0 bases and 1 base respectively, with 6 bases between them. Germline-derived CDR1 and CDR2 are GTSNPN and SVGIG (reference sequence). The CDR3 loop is CAWSVWLNTGELFF. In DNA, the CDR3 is TGTGCCTGGAGTGTTTGGCTGAACACCGGGGAGCTGTTTTTT.